These 10 T cell receptor beta chains originate from one sample sequenced in a study of cytomegalovirus exposure and HLA in healthy donors. Clones were sequenced by immunoSEQ multiplex PCR, and TCRdb holds only the in-frame ones, with some missing. Here the sample spans 120,000 or so clones, roughly nine tenths being singletons. The sequenced sample was PBMCs. The receptors were sampled from a woman between 18 and 29 years old in good health and CMV-seronegative.

V is TRBV11-2 and J is TRBJ2-3, with D unclear. From germline, CDR1 is SGHAT and CDR2 FQNNGV. Trimming pared 3 bases from V and 6 bases from J, leaving 13 bases between. This CDR3 region has 14 residues. As DNA, the CDR3 is TGTGCCAGCAGCTTCCTCGTTGCCGGGGATACGCAGTATTTT. It translates to CASSFLVAGDTQYF.

The J gene is TRBJ1-5, the V gene TRBV27; possible D gene TRBD1, 5 bases. The ends were cut back, 5 bases at V and 0 bases at J, with 17 bases in the middle. Germline V gives CDR1 MNHEY, CDR2 SMNVEV (reference sequence). The CDR3 runs 17 residues. The CDR3 protein is CASSAIYVGGSNQPQHF. The CDR3 DNA is TGTGCCAGCAGTGCAATTTATGTCGGGGGTAGCAATCAGCCCCAGCATTTT.

This clone appeared a single time. J is TRBJ2-5 and V is TRBV18, with D tentatively TRBD2 (5 bases). V gave up 6 bases and J gave up 5 bases, with 13 bases separating them. The CDR3 loop spans 13 amino acids. CDR1 is KGHSH and CDR2 is LQKENI in the germline V gene. CDR3 amino acids: CASSPPGGETQYF. Here the CDR3 DNA reads TGTGCCAGCTCCCCCCCTGGCGGGGAGACCCAGTACTTC. The complete variable domain, with remaining parts taken from reference TRBV18 and TRBJ2-5, reads NAGVMQNPRHLVRRRGQEARLRCSPMKGHSHVYWYRQLPEEGLKFMVYLQKENIIDESGMPKERFSAEFPKEGPSILRIQQVVRGDSAAYFCASSPPGGETQYFGPGTRLLVL.

The rearrangement joins TRBV7-2 to TRBJ2-7; 8 nucleotides agree with TRBD2. Unmatched junction bases numbered 8, after V lost 5 bases and J lost 5 bases. Looked up from germline, CDR1 is SGHTA and CDR2 is FQGNSA. The CDR3 sequence is 14 residues long. CDR3 sequence reads: CASSEEGLAHEQYF. The CDR3 DNA sequence: TGTGCCAGCAGCGAAGAAGGACTAGCTCACGAGCAGTACTTC. Supplemented by reference TRBV7-2 and TRBJ2-7, the full variable domain reads GAGVSQSPSNKVTEKGKDVELRCDPISGHTALYWYRQSLGQGLEFLIYFQGNSAPDKSGLPSDRFSAERTGGSVSTLTIQRTQQEDSAVYLCASSEEGLAHEQYFGPGTRLTVT.

The genes are TRBV7-2 and TRBJ2-5; no firm D call. Germline CDR1 is SGHTA and CDR2 is FQGNSA. The CDR3 totals 15 residues. Deletions cut 5 bases from V and 1 base from J, with 14 bases between. The chain's CDR3 is CASSPKISTQETQYF. CDR3 sequence (DNA): TGTGCCAGCAGCCCCAAGATTTCTACCCAAGAGACCCAGTACTTC.

The chain combines TRBV7-9 with TRBJ2-7, with D maybe TRBD1 (5 bases). This CDR3 contains 14 residues. V shed 5 bases and J shed 3 bases, with 14 bases lying between them. CDR1 and CDR2 from the germline V gene are SEHNR and FQNEAQ (reference sequence). The CDR3 protein is CASSPRSQGYEQYF. CDR3 nucleotide sequence: TGTGCCAGCAGCCCACGGTCCCAGGGCTACGAGCAGTACTTC.

The rearrangement links TRBV4-3 to TRBJ2-1, with a tentative D call TRBD2 (5 bases). Germline assignment: CDR1 LGHNA and CDR2 YSLEER. V shed 0 bases and J shed 5 bases, with 14 bases lying between them. The CDR3 loop spans 16 amino acids. CDR3 protein: CASSQDTDLPHNEQFF. The CDR3 DNA is TGCGCCAGCAGCCAAGATACGGACTTGCCCCACAATGAGCAGTTCTTC.

This chain links TRBV30 with TRBJ1-5; TRBD1 matches 11 bases. The germline V gene encodes CDR1 GTSNPN and CDR2 SVGIG (reference sequence). The CDR3 consists of 17 residues. The V and J ends lost 2 bases and 0 bases, in that order; junction bases with no gene match: 6. The DNA of the CDR3 is TGTGCCTGGAGTTCCGGGACAGGGGGTTATAGCAATCAGCCCCAGCATTTT. Its protein product is CAWSSGTGGYSNQPQHF.

The rearrangement joins TRBV7-9 to TRBJ2-7, with 8 positions matching TRBD2. With V trimmed by 3 bases and J by 7 bases, 5 bases remained unmatched. The CDR3 is made up of 13 amino acids. The germline CDR1 and CDR2 sequences are SEHNR and FQNEAQ (reference sequence). This chain's CDR3 is CASSLGLVGEQYF. As DNA, the CDR3 is TGTGCCAGCAGCTTGGGACTAGTTGGAGAGCAGTACTTC.

The chain recombines TRBV30 with TRBJ2-5, with TRBD1 matching over 7 bases. The germline V gene encodes CDR1 GTSNPN and CDR2 SVGIG (reference sequence). There are 15 residues in the CDR3. Germline trimming cut 2 bases from V and 7 bases from J; bases unmatched to any gene: 13. The CDR3 DNA sequence: TGTGCCTGGAGTCGGGACAGCGCCAGGGTAGTGACCCAGTACTTC. It is translated as CAWSRDSARVVTQYF. Together with reference TRBV30 and TRBJ2-5, the CDR3 gives the full variable domain: SQTIHQWPATLVQPVGSPLSLECTVEGTSNPNLYWYRQAAGRGLQLLFYSVGIGQISSEVPQNLSASRPQDRQFILSSKKLLLSDSGFYLCAWSRDSARVVTQYFGPGTRLLVL.